Shown below are 22 T cell receptor beta chains from a single sample sequenced in a study of blood T cell repertoires in COVID-19. Data came from immunoSEQ multiplex PCR; TCRdb stores just in-frame clones and leaves some out. The sample has roughly 480,000 clones; roughly 89% are singletons. The sequenced material came from peripheral blood. These receptors were collected from a man aged 18 to 35 with COVID-19, enrolled during active disease.

The chain recombines TRBV6-5 with TRBJ2-7, with 7 bases that match TRBD2. This CDR3 spans 15 amino acids. The V gene end was trimmed by 2 bases and the J gene end by 3 bases; junction bases not matched to a gene: 7. Germline CDR1 is MNHEY and CDR2 is SVGAGI. The CDR3 region has the DNA TGTGCCAGCAGTTACGGAGCGGGAACCTACTACGAGCAGTACTTC. Its protein is CASSYGAGTYYEQYF.

V gene TRBV18 combines with J gene TRBJ2-2; D is possibly TRBD2 (6 bases). Germline values: CDR1 KGHSH, CDR2 LQKENI. The CDR3 runs 14 residues. Between the trimmed V and J ends, which lost 3 bases and 6 bases, there was a span of 11 bases. The CDR3 coding sequence is TGTGCCAGCTCACCGGTCGGGAGCCCCGGGGAGCTGTTTTTT. Residues: CASSPVGSPGELFF.

This clone was recorded once. This sequence joins TRBV24-1 and TRBJ1-2; a weak D match, TRBD1 (6 bases). The germline CDR1 and CDR2 sequences are KGHDR and SFDVKD. The CDR3 totals 12 residues. V was pared by 6 bases and J by 2 bases, with 6 bases between. The CDR3 DNA is TGTGCCACCAGTCAGGGGAACTATGGCTACACCTTC. This encodes CATSQGNYGYTF.

The chain is built from TRBV2 and TRBJ1-1; TRBD1 is a possible D gene (5 bases). V dropped 6 bases and J dropped 2 bases, with 13 bases sitting between them. Germline V lookup: CDR1 SNHLY, CDR2 FYNNEI. The CDR3 covers 14 residues. For the CDR3, the DNA is TGTGCCAGCAGCCGGCTCGGGGGTAACACTGAAGCTTTCTTT. As protein: CASSRLGGNTEAFF.

The V and J genes are TRBV6-6 and TRBJ1-2; TRBD1 is a possible D gene (5 bases). Germline CDR1 reads MNHNY; CDR2 reads SVGAGI (reference sequence). The V end lost 7 bases, the J end lost 1 base, and 13 bases lay between the germline ends. The length of the CDR3 is 14 residues. The CDR3, as DNA: TGTGCCAGCACCCATCCGGGGGGTAACTATGGCTACACCTTC. This translates into CASTHPGGNYGYTF.

V is TRBV19 and J is TRBJ1-1; tentatively, D is TRBD1 (5 bases). In germline, CDR1 is LNHDA, CDR2 SQIVND (reference sequence). The CDR3 totals 16 residues. The V end was cut by 3 bases, the J end by 3 bases, with 17 bases between. The CDR3 nucleotides are TGTGCCAGTAGTATCCAGAATAGGGGATGGGACACTGAAGCTTTCTTT. Translated, it gives CASSIQNRGWDTEAFF.

This chain joins TRBV11-2 and TRBJ2-7; 9 bases are a match to TRBD1. The CDR3 runs 15 residues. With 6 bases clipped from V and 4 bases from J, the junction kept 10 bases outside the gene matches. Germline-derived CDR1 and CDR2 are SGHAT and FQNNGV. DNA of the CDR3: TGTGCCAGCAGAAAACCGGGACAGGGTGTATACGAGCAGTACTTC. Translating it yields CASRKPGQGVYEQYF.

The rearrangement links TRBV6-4 to TRBJ2-5; D perhaps matches TRBD2 (5 bases). The CDR3 is 15 amino acids. Germline loops: CDR1 MRHNA, CDR2 SNTAGT. Trimming stripped 4 bases from V and 6 bases from J, with 18 bases between. CDR3 region: CASSGGGLLGKTQYF. CDR3 DNA: TGTGCCAGCAGTGGAGGAGGTCTATTGGGAAAGACCCAGTACTTC.

This clone was found a few times. This chain links TRBV29-1 with TRBJ2-2; 11 bases agree with TRBD1. V lost 3 bases, J lost 7 bases, and 4 bases stayed unmatched. The CDR3 runs 14 residues. Germline V CDR1 and CDR2: SQVTM, ANQGSEA. CDR3 protein: CSVDPGQGVGELFF. In nucleotides, the CDR3 is TGCAGCGTTGATCCGGGACAGGGGGTCGGGGAGCTGTTTTTT.

V and J are TRBV19 and TRBJ2-2, with a weak D call TRBD1 (5 bases). Between the trimmed V and J ends, which lost 1 base and 5 bases, there was a span of 11 bases. The CDR3 length is 15 residues. Per the germline V gene, CDR1 is LNHDA and CDR2 is SQIVND (reference sequence). This CDR3 is CASSIGPGHTGELFF. CDR3 nucleotides: TGTGCCAGTAGTATAGGTCCAGGGCATACCGGGGAGCTGTTTTTT.

CDR3 protein: CASRPGDRGGTDTQYF. The DNA of the CDR3 is TGTGCCAGCAGGCCGGGGGACAGGGGTGGGACAGATACGCAGTATTTT. This rearrangement joins TRBV7-9 to TRBJ2-3, with 10 bases that match TRBD1. The ends lost 6 bases at V and 3 bases at J; junction bases unmatched: 9. There are 16 residues in the CDR3. The germline V gene encodes CDR1 SEHNR and CDR2 FQNEAQ (reference sequence).

The chain links TRBV11-2 to TRBJ1-4; D call uncertain. Germline V gives CDR1 SGHAT, CDR2 FQNNGV. This CDR3 has 14 residues. V was pared by 1 base and J by 5 bases, with 8 bases between. This chain's CDR3 is CASSLAGHNEKLFF. The CDR3 DNA reads TGTGCCAGCAGCTTAGCAGGCCACAATGAAAAACTGTTTTTT.

As to this clone: Other DNA sequences in this specimen translate into the identical CDR3. V is TRBV5-1 and J is TRBJ2-5; the match to TRBD1 covers 8 bases. This CDR3 contains 14 residues. Germline V gene data show CDR1 as SGHRS and CDR2 as YFSETQ. V shed 5 bases and J 1 base; nucleotides not matched to a gene: 4. The CDR3 DNA reads as TGCGCCAGCAGTTATGGACAGGGCCAAGAGACCCAGTACTTC. This encodes CASSYGQGQETQYF.

The chain carries TRBV3-1 (or the pseudogene TRBV3-2) and TRBJ1-2, with 7 bases lining up with TRBD1. This CDR3 has 12 amino acids. Germline-derived CDR1 and CDR2 are LGHDT and YNNKEL (reference sequence). Germline trimming cut 5 bases from V and 6 bases from J; bases unmatched to any gene: 3. Here the CDR3 reads CASSDRADGYTF. CDR3 sequence (DNA): TGTGCCAGCAGCGACAGGGCCGATGGCTACACCTTC.

The chain joins TRBV10-2 to TRBJ2-3, with 13 bases identical to TRBD2. The CDR3 contains 15 residues. Germline lookup yields CDR1 WSHSY and CDR2 SAAADI. V was pared by 6 bases and J by 3 bases, with 3 bases of the junction left unmatched. The CDR3 here is CASRLAGGRTDTQYF. CDR3 coding DNA: TGCGCCAGCAGACTAGCGGGGGGGCGGACAGATACGCAGTATTTT.

V and J are TRBV27 and TRBJ1-1; D ambiguous. The CDR3 spans 13 residues. V gave up 4 bases and J gave up 0 bases, with 6 bases separating them. CDR1 and CDR2 (germline): MNHEY, SMNVEV (reference sequence). CDR3 sequence (DNA): TGTGCCAGCAGTTCCCTAATGAACACTGAAGCTTTCTTT. This translates into CASSSLMNTEAFF.

The chain recombines TRBV6-5 with TRBJ2-7; 12 bases agree with TRBD1. The CDR3 is 15 amino acids. V lost 0 bases and J lost 5; bases outside the gene matches: 2. Germline loops: CDR1 MNHEY, CDR2 SVGAGI. The CDR3: CASSYSGQGAHEQYF. DNA of the CDR3: TGTGCCAGCAGTTACTCGGGACAGGGGGCCCACGAGCAGTACTTC.

V is TRBV4-2 and J is TRBJ2-1; D call uncertain. Germline V gene lookup returns CDR1 LGHNA and CDR2 YNFKEQ. CDR3 length equals 14 residues. With 5 bases removed from V and 9 bases from J, the gap between germline ends came to 17 bases. The CDR3 DNA reads TGTGCCAGCAGCTCCTCGGAACTTACGGGTGAGCAGTTCTTC. It yields the protein CASSSSELTGEQFF.

Comments on this clone: The same CDR3 is also encoded by other DNA sequences in this sample. This sequence joins TRBV7-9 and TRBJ2-7; 9 bases are a match to TRBD2. The CDR3 runs to 14 residues. Germline CDR1 and CDR2: SEHNR and FQNEAQ (reference sequence). V lost 1 base, J lost 5 bases, and 3 bases stayed unmatched. CDR3 protein: CASSLDLAGDEQYF. DNA for the CDR3: TGTGCCAGCAGCTTAGATTTAGCGGGAGACGAGCAGTACTTC.

On this clone: Other DNA sequences in the sample encode the same CDR3. The chain combines TRBV18 with TRBJ2-3, with D tentatively TRBD2 (6 bases). V was clipped by 2 bases and J by 3 bases, with 12 bases between them. Germline V lookup: CDR1 KGHSH, CDR2 LQKENI. The CDR3 is made up of 15 amino acids. CDR3 bases: TGTGCCAGCTCACCAGGGACCGGGGGTACAGATACGCAGTATTTT. This gives the protein CASSPGTGGTDTQYF.

This chain connects TRBV24-1 to TRBJ1-1; D ambiguous. CDR1 and CDR2 (germline): KGHDR, SFDVKD. Trimming took 3 bases from V and 3 from J, leaving 4 bases between them. The CDR3 sequence is 12 residues long. CDR3 nucleotides: TGTGCCACCAGTGATGAGTACACTGAAGCTTTCTTT. It translates to CATSDEYTEAFF.

The CDR3 DNA reads TGTGCCTGGAGTGTACTTCTAGCGGGAGAAGGTGAGCAGTTCTTC. This encodes CAWSVLLAGEGEQFF. J is TRBJ2-1 and V is TRBV30, with TRBD2 identical over 10 bases. Germline V lookup: CDR1 GTSNPN, CDR2 SVGIG (reference sequence). CDR3 length equals 15 residues. The V gene end was trimmed by 0 bases and the J gene end by 9 bases; junction bases not matched to a gene: 8.